This TCR beta chain was sequenced in a study of Ad26.COV2.S vaccination and SARS-CoV-2 variants. This clone occurred once. Sequencing used immunoSEQ multiplex PCR; TCRdb keeps in-frame clones, though not all of them. The sample includes some 460,000 clones, about 89% seen only once; the top ten take approximately 1.7%. Described treatment: about 20 received Ad26.COV2.S at low or high dose, single or two shots; a few received placebo; per-sample allocation not given. Day 63 after the first injection of vaccine or placebo was the sampling time. This adult donor, from Boston, was 18-55 years old. This CDR3 region has 15 residues. Looked up from germline, CDR1 is SGHNT and CDR2 is YYREEE (reference sequence). The J segment lost 4 bases and the V segment lost 2 bases, leaving 7 bases of the junction unmatched.

The chain has TRBV5-4 and TRBJ2-3, with 7 positions matching TRBD1. The receptor was isolated from a person between 18 and 59 years old who received the Ad26.COV2.S COVID-19 vaccine or a placebo. The sequenced sample was peripheral blood, obtained in a trial of Ad26.COV2.S vaccine versus placebo. CDR3 in DNA: TGTGCCAGCAGCTTCACAGGGGAAGAGGCAGATACGCAGTATTTT. It is translated as CASSFTGEEADTQYF.